These 11 T cell receptor beta chains share one sample of origin, sequenced in a study of T cell changes during pregnancy in multiple sclerosis. Sequenced by immunoSEQ multiplex PCR; TCRdb stores in-frame clones only, minus some. The sample lists some 100,000 clones, approximately 91% seen once, with approximately 3.4% in the top ten. The sequencing here drew on peripheral blood, taken in the second trimester of pregnancy. These receptors were obtained from a female donor with multiple sclerosis, enrolled in a pregnancy study.

The chain links TRBV5-1 to TRBJ1-4; D is undetermined. The CDR3 runs to 11 residues. V lost 4 bases, J lost 7 bases, and 5 bases lay in between. Germline CDR1 is SGHRS and CDR2 is YFSETQ. For the CDR3, the DNA is TGCGCCAGCAGCCTAGGTGAAAAACTGTTTTTT. Encoded protein: CASSLGEKLFF.

The CDR3 sequence is CASSATGTGVDEQYF. The CDR3 nucleotides are TGTGCCAGCAGCGCAACCGGGACAGGGGTGGACGAGCAGTACTTC. The V call is TRBV9, the J call TRBJ2-7, with 10 bases identical to TRBD1. The CDR3 covers 15 residues. The germline V gene encodes CDR1 SGDLS and CDR2 YYNGEE. V was pared by 3 bases and J by 5 bases, with 8 bases of the junction left unmatched.

The chain combines TRBV10-2 with TRBJ1-4, with TRBD1 identical over 7 bases. CDR1 is WSHSY and CDR2 is SAAADI in the germline V gene. V shed 8 bases, J shed 6 bases, and the junction held 6 bases outside the gene matches. The CDR3 length is 13 residues. The chain's CDR3 is CASARGAHEKLFF. For the CDR3, the DNA is TGCGCCAGCGCCAGGGGGGCTCATGAAAAACTGTTTTTT.

The V and J genes are TRBV7-2 and TRBJ1-4; 7 bases align to TRBD1. The trim removed 5 bases at V and 8 bases at J, leaving 14 bases unmatched. The CDR3 spans 16 residues. Germline loops: CDR1 SGHTA, CDR2 FQGNSA. The CDR3 coding sequence is TGTGCCAGCAGCCTCGCTGCCGGACAGGTGGGCGAAAAACTGTTTTTT. Translating it yields CASSLAAGQVGEKLFF. Based on the CDR3 plus reference TRBV7-2 and TRBJ1-4, the full variable domain is GAGVSQSPSNKVTEKGKDVELRCDPISGHTALYWYRQSLGQGLEFLIYFQGNSAPDKSGLPSDRFSAERTGGSVSTLTIQRTQQEDSAVYLCASSLAAGQVGEKLFFGSGTQLSVL.

The J gene is TRBJ2-3, the V gene TRBV5-1; no reliable D call. Germline CDR1 reads SGHRS; CDR2 reads YFSETQ. The CDR3 has 15 amino acids. Deletions cut 0 bases from V and 3 bases from J, with 11 bases between. The CDR3 DNA follows: TGCGCCAGCAGCTTGGGGCAGGCCTCAACAGATACGCAGTATTTT. As protein: CASSLGQASTDTQYF.

The chain couples TRBV27 to TRBJ2-7, with TRBD2 matching 15 bases. This CDR3 is built from 15 residues. Trimming took 5 bases from V and 7 from J; bases not matched to a gene: 6. Looked up from germline, CDR1 is MNHEY and CDR2 is SMNVEV (reference sequence). DNA of the CDR3: TGTGCCAGCAGTCGCAGGACTAGCGGGAGGGGAGAGCAGTACTTC. Translation gives CASSRRTSGRGEQYF.

Written as DNA, the CDR3 is TGTGCCAGTAGTATAGATAGCCCCACTGAAGCTTTCTTT. Encoded protein: CASSIDSPTEAFF. This chain links TRBV19 with TRBJ1-1; D gene unclear. The CDR3 runs to 13 residues. Trimming left V 0 bases short and J 4 bases short, with 6 bases between. In germline, CDR1 is LNHDA, CDR2 SQIVND (reference sequence).

The V and J genes are TRBV15 and TRBJ2-3; 10 bases line up with TRBD2. CDR3 length: 17 residues. Germline V gives CDR1 LNHNV, CDR2 YYDKDF (reference sequence). The V and J ends lost 5 bases and 2 bases, in that order; junction bases with no gene match: 10. DNA of the CDR3: TGTGCCACCAGCGGACTCGAGCGGGAGGGCTTCACAGATACGCAGTATTTT. Protein product: CATSGLEREGFTDTQYF.

This chain links TRBV7-6 with TRBJ2-5, with D possibly matching TRBD1 (6 bases). The germline V gene encodes CDR1 SGHVS and CDR2 FNYEAQ. Between the trimmed V and J ends, which lost 8 bases and 5 bases, there was a span of 18 bases. The CDR3 is made up of 14 amino acids. The CDR3 DNA sequence: TGTGCCAGCCGGTTGATGGGGGCTGGGGAGACCCAGTACTTC. It translates to CASRLMGAGETQYF. Variable domain in full (rest from reference TRBV7-6 and TRBJ2-5): GAGVSQSPRYKVTKRGQDVALRCDPISGHVSLYWYRQALGQGPEFLTYFNYEAQQDKSGLPNDRFSAERPEGSISTLTIQRTEQRDSAMYRCASRLMGAGETQYFGPGTRLLVL.

The chain uses TRBV9 and TRBJ2-5; 7 nucleotides line up with TRBD2. Germline values: CDR1 SGDLS, CDR2 YYNGEE. V gave up 3 bases and J gave up 4 bases; unmatched junction bases: 3. This CDR3 is 13 amino acids long. CDR3 protein: CASSGVAGETQYF. CDR3 DNA sequence: TGTGCCAGCAGCGGGGTAGCGGGAGAGACCCAGTACTTC.

The chain couples TRBV19 to TRBJ2-1; 7 bases are shared with TRBD1. This CDR3 spans 15 amino acids. V lost 4 bases and J lost 0; bases outside the gene matches: 3. Looked up from germline, CDR1 is LNHDA and CDR2 is SQIVND (reference sequence). The CDR3 sequence: CASSRGQNSYNEQFF. DNA of the CDR3: TGTGCCAGTAGTAGGGGACAGAACTCCTACAATGAGCAGTTCTTC.